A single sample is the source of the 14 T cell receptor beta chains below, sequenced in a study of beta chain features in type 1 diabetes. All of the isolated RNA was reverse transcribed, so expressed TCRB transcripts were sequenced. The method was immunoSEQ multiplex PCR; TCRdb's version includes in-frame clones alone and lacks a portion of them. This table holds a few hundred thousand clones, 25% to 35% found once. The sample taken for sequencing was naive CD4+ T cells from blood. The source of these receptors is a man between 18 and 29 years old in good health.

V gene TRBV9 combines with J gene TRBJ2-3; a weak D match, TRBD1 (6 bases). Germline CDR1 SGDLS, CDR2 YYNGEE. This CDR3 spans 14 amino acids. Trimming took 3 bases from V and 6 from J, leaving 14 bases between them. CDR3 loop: CASSEDSRYDTQYF. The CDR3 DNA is TGTGCCAGCAGCGAGGACAGTCGGTATGATACGCAGTATTTT.

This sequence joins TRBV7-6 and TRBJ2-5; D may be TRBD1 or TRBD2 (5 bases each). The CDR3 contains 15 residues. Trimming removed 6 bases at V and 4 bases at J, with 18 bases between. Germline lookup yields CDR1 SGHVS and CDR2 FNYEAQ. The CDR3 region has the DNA TGTGCCAGCAGGCAGCTTCGGGGCGGCCGAGAGACCCAGTACTTC. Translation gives CASRQLRGGRETQYF.

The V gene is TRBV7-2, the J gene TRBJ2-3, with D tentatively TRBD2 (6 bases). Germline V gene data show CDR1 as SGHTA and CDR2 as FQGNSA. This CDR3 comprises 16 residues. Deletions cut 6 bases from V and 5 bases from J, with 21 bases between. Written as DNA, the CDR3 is TGTGCCAGCAGATCCTATGGGGGGACCGGGAAAGATACGCAGTATTTT. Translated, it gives CASRSYGGTGKDTQYF.

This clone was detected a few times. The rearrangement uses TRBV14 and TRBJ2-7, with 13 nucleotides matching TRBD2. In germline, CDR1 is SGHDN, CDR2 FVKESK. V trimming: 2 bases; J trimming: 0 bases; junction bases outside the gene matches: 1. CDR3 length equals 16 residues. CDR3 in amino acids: CASSQWTSGSSYEQYF. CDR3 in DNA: TGTGCCAGCAGCCAATGGACTAGCGGGAGCTCCTACGAGCAGTACTTC.

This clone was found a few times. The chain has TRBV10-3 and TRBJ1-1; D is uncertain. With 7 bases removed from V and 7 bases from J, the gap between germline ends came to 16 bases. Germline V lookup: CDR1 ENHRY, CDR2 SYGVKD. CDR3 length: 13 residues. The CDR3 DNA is TGTGCCATCACCGCTATCGACGGCAATGAAGCTTTCTTT. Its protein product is CAITAIDGNEAFF.

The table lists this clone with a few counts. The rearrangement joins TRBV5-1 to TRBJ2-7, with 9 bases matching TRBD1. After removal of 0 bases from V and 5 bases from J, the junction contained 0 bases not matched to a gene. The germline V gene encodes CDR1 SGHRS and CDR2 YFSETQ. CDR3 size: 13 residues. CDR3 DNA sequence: TGCGCCAGCAGCTTGGACAGGGGGCACGAGCAGTACTTC. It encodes CASSLDRGHEQYF.

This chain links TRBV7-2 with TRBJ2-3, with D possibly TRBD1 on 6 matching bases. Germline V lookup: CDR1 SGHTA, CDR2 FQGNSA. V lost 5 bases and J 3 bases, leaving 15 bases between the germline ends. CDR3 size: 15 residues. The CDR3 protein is CASSPGIGGTDTQYF. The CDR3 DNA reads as TGTGCCAGCAGCCCTGGCATAGGGGGTACAGATACGCAGTATTTT.

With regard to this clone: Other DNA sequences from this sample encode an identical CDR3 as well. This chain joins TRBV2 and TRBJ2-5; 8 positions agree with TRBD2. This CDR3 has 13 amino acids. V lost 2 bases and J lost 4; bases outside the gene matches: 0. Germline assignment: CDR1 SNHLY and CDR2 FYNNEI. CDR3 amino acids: CASSERGGETQYF. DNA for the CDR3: TGTGCCAGCAGTGAACGGGGGGGAGAGACCCAGTACTTC. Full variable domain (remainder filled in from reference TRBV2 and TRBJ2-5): EPEVTQTPSHQVTQMGQEVILRCVPISNHLYFYWYRQILGQKVEFLVSFYNNEISEKSEIFDDQFSVERPDGSNFTLKIRSTKLEDSAMYFCASSERGGETQYFGPGTRLLVL.

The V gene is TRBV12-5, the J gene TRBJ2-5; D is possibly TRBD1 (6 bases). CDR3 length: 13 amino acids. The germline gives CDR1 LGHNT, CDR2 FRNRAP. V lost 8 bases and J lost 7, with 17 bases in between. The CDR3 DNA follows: TGTGCTAGTAAAGCCTTCACACAGGGGACCCAGTACTTC. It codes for CASKAFTQGTQYF.

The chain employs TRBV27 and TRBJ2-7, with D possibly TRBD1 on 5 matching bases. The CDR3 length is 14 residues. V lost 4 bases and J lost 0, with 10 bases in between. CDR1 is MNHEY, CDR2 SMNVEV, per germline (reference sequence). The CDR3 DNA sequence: TGTGCCAGCAGTTCGACAGCTGTCTCCTACGAGCAGTACTTC. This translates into CASSSTAVSYEQYF.

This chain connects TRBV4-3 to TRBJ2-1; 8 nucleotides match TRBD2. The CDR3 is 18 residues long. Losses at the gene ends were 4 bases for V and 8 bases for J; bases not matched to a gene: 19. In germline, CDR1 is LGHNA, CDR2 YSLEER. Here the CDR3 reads CASSRVTSGSVGTYEQFF. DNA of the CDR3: TGCGCCAGCAGCCGCGTAACCAGCGGGAGTGTAGGTACCTATGAGCAGTTCTTC.

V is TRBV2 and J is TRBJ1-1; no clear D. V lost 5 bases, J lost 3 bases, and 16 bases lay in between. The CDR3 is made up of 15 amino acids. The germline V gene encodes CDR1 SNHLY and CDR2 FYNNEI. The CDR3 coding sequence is TGTGCCAGCAGTTTTTTCCCAGCCGCGGACACTGAAGCTTTCTTT. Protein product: CASSFFPAADTEAFF.

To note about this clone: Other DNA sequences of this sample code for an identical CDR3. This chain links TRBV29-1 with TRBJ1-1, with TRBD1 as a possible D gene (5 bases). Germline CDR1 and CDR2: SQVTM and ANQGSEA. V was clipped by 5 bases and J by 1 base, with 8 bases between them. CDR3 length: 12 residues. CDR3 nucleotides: TGCAGCGTTAGTACAGGGAACACTGAAGCTTTCTTT. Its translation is CSVSTGNTEAFF.

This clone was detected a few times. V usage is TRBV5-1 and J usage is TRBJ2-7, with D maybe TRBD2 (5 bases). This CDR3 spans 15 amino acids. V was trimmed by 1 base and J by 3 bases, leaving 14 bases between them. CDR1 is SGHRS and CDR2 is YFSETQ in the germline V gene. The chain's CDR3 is CASSLKVPGYYEQYF. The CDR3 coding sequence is TGCGCCAGCAGCTTGAAGGTCCCGGGGTACTACGAGCAGTACTTC.